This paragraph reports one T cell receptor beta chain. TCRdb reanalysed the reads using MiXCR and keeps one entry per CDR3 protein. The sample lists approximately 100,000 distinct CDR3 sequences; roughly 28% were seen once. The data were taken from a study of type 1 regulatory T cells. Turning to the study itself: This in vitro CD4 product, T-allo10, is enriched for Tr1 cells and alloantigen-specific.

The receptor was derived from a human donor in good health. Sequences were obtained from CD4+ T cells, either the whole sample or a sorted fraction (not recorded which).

CDR3 bases: TGTGCCAGCAGTTTAGAAGGTTCTAGGGCCTACAATGAGCAGTTCTTC. Its protein product is CASSLEGSRAYNEQFF. The V call is TRBV6-2 or TRBV6-3, the J call TRBJ2-1; D uncertain. Trimming shortened V by 4 bases and J by 2 bases, and 15 bases separated the two germline ends. CDR1 is MNHEY, CDR2 SVGEGT, per germline. The CDR3 has 16 amino acids.